Given below is one T cell receptor (beta chain) in context. The target antigen is unknown. The V end was cut by 4 bases, the J end by 3 bases, with 16 bases between. The CDR3 is 15 residues long. Germline V gives CDR1 SGHNT, CDR2 YENEEA. This entry comes from a study of siplizumab effects on memory and regulatory T cells. Overall study results and limits: Naive T cells seemed more diverse than memory cells; they also seemed major alloresponse contributors. Sequences below about 10^-5 frequency were poorly captured, and few alloreactive clones mapped to unstimulated subsets. A naive or memory phenotype could not be assigned to roughly 75-95% of the proliferating CD4+ or CD8+ clones.

Per sample, roughly 94,000 TCR templates underwent assay. Sequencing used immunoSEQ multiplex PCR; TCRdb keeps in-frame clones, though not all of them. The sample includes more than 85,000 clones, 75% to 90% of them seen just once. The receptor was isolated from a human donor in good health. The sequencing sample was made of CD4+ T cells sorted from blood. The gene calls are TRBV11-3 and TRBJ2-7, with D perhaps TRBD1 or TRBD2 (5 bases each). CDR3 nucleotide sequence: TGTGCCAGCAGCTCCTTTGGGACCGAAAACTACGAGCAGTACTTC. Translating it yields CASSSFGTENYEQYF.